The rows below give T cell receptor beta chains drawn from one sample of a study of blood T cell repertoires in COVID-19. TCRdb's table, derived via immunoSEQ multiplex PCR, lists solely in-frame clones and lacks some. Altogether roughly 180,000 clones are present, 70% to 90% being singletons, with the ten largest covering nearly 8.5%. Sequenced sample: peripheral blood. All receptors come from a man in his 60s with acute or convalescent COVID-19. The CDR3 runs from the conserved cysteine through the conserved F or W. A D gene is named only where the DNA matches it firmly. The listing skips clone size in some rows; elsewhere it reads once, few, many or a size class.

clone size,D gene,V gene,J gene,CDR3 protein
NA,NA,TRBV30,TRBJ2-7,CAWRNKAGSYEQYF
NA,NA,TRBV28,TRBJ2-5,CASSVNPPGETQYF
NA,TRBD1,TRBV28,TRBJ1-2,CASSLGGDREEEGYTF
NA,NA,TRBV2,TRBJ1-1,CASSEGGDTEAFF
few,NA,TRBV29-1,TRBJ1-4,CSVGDSEKLFF
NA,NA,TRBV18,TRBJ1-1,CASSQTGGYTEAFF
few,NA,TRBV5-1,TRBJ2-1,CASSLDGGHYNEQFF
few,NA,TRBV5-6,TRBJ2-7,CASSLGGSSYEQYF
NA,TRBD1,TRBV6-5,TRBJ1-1,CASSRQGQGVTEAFF
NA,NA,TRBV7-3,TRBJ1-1,CASSLMAPGLGTEAFF
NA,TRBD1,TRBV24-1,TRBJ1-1,CATSDPMTGGEAFF
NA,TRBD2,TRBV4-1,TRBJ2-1,CASSQGRGSGRPYNEQFF
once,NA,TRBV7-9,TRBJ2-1,CASSLAGSDKQFF
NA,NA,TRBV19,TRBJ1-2,CASSMYRLIHGYTF
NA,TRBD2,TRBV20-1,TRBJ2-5,CSASRSGSLLSETQYF
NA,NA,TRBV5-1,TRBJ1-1,CASSFSSSGTEAFF
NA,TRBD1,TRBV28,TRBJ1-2,CASSRQGTGGYTF
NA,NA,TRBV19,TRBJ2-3,CASSPVERKSTQYF
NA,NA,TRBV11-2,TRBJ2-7,CASSFTGTSVREQYF
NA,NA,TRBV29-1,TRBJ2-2,CSVGANREGGELFF
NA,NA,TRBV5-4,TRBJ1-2,CASSPDSVYGYTF
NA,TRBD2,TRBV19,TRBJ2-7,CASSPAGTNSYEQYF
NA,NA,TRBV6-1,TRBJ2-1,CASSERGVAYNEQFF
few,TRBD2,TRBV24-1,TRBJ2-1,CATSNAGTSAEQFF
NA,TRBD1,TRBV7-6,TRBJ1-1,CASSLAPSTGRNTEAFF
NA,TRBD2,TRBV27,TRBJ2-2,CASSSGTREAGELFF
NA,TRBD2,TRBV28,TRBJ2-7,CASSPTGTSGSRGEQYF
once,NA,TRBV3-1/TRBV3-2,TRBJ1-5,CASSQAGQPQHF
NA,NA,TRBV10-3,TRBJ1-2,CAISDRTGTYGYTF
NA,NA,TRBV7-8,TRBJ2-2,CASSWGRESTGELFF
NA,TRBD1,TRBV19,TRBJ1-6,CASKDRADSPLHF
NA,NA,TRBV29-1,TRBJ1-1,CSARNGGGLNTEAFF
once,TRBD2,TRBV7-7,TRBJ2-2,CASSARLAERTGELFF
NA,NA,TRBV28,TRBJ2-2,CASNTGDPGELFF
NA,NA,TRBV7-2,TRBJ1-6,CASSYTGSNGSPLHF
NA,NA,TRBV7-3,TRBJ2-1,CASSLGPPNEQFF
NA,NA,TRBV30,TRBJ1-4,CAWSQGRRGEKLFF